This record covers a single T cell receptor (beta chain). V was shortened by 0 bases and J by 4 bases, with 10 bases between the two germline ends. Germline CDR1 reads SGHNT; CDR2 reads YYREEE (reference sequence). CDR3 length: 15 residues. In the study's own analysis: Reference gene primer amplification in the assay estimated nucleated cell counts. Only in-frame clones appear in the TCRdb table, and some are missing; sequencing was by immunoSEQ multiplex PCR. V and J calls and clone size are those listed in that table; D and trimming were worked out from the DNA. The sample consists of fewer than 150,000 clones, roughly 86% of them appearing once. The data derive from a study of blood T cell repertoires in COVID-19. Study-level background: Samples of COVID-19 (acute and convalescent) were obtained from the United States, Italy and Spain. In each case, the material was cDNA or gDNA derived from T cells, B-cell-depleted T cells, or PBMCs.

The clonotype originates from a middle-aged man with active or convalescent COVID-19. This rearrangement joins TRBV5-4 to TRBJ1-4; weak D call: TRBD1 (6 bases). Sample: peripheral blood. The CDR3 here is CASSLVTGHNEKLFF. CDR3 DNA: TGTGCCAGCAGCTTGGTGACAGGCCATAATGAAAAACTGTTTTTT.